Listed below are T cell receptor beta chains from one sample, sequenced in a study of cytomegalovirus exposure and HLA in healthy donors. The protocol was immunoSEQ multiplex PCR, while the TCRdb copy is restricted to in-frame clones and leaves out a portion. Altogether 250,000 or so clones are present, around 90% being singletons, with the ten largest covering 1.7%. The sample was PBMCs. All receptors come from a girl aged 2 to 9 in good health and CMV-seronegative. Each CDR3 is given with its conserved first and last residue. D genes are given only for firm matches. For some rows the clone size is stated as once, few or many, or as a class when expanded; others skip it.

CASSLDTGYGYTF,TGTGCCAGCAGCTTAGACACAGGGTACGGCTACACCTTC,TRBJ1-2,TRBV7-6,NA,NA
CASSLAGLAGDYEQFF,TGTGCCAGCAGCTTGGCCGGTCTAGCGGGGGACTATGAGCAGTTCTTC,TRBJ2-1,TRBV5-8,TRBD2,NA
CASSPGQGNGYTF,TGTGCCAGCAGTCCGGGACAGGGGAACGGCTACACCTTC,TRBJ1-2,TRBV6-6,TRBD1,few
CASSELAGHEQFF,TGTGCCAGCAGCGAGCTGGCGGGACATGAGCAGTTCTTC,TRBJ2-1,TRBV5-4,NA,NA
CASRSGYEQYF,TGTGCCAGCAGGTCAGGATACGAGCAGTACTTC,TRBJ2-7,TRBV6-5,NA,once
CASNQREREQYF,TGTGCCAGCAACCAGCGGGAGCGGGAGCAGTACTTC,TRBJ2-7,TRBV2,TRBD2,NA
CASSLVSAKNIQYF,TGTGCCAGCAGCTTAGTATCAGCCAAAAACATTCAGTACTTC,TRBJ2-4,TRBV11-2,NA,NA
CASGLLRAGQGYNEQFF,TGTGCTAGTGGTTTGCTAAGGGCGGGACAGGGTTACAATGAGCAGTTCTTC,TRBJ2-1,TRBV12-5,TRBD1,NA
CASSAGGNQETQYF,TGTGCCAGCAGCGCAGGGGGCAACCAAGAGACCCAGTACTTC,TRBJ2-5,TRBV7-2,TRBD1,NA
CASSGGQTYEQYF,TGTGCCAGCAGCGGGGGACAGACCTACGAGCAGTACTTC,TRBJ2-7,TRBV5-5,TRBD1,NA
CSAPRGYEQYF,TGCAGTGCTCCGCGAGGGTACGAGCAGTACTTC,TRBJ2-7,TRBV20-1,NA,NA
CASNGNYGYTF,TGTGCCAGCAACGGGAACTATGGCTACACCTTC,TRBJ1-2,TRBV6-6,NA,NA
CASSLNTGELFF,TGTGCCAGCAGCCTTAACACCGGGGAGCTGTTTTTT,TRBJ2-2,TRBV7-9,NA,NA
CASSIGGSGETQYF,TGCGCCAGCAGTATTGGTGGCTCGGGAGAGACCCAGTACTTC,TRBJ2-5,TRBV5-1,NA,NA
CSSSYRTGTGKYEQYF,TGTTCCAGCAGCTACCGAACCGGGACAGGAAAATACGAGCAGTACTTC,TRBJ2-7,TRBV7-9,TRBD1,NA
CASSLGGRDRGSYNSPLHF,TGTGCCAGCAGCTTGGGGGGTCGGGACAGGGGTTCCTATAATTCACCCCTCCACTTT,TRBJ1-6,TRBV5-6,TRBD1,once
CASSQGASALQFF,TGTGCCAGCAGCCAAGGGGCTAGCGCCCTGCAGTTCTTC,TRBJ2-1,TRBV14,NA,once
CASSRSLAGSSYNEQFF,TGCGCCAGCAGCCGGTCCCTAGCGGGGAGCTCCTACAATGAGCAGTTCTTC,TRBJ2-1,TRBV5-1,TRBD2,NA
CASSLLGGPNTGELFF,TGTGCCAGCAGCTTGTTGGGCGGGCCGAACACCGGGGAGCTGTTTTTT,TRBJ2-2,TRBV5-6,NA,NA
CATSRDRTGIAGELFF,TGTGCCACCAGCAGAGACAGGACAGGGATCGCCGGGGAGCTGTTTTTT,TRBJ2-2,TRBV15,TRBD1,NA
CAWSADSQYTEAFF,TGTGCCTGGAGTGCGGACAGCCAGTACACTGAAGCTTTCTTT,TRBJ1-1,TRBV30,NA,once
CVLGRDQETQYF,TGTGTACTAGGTAGGGACCAAGAGACCCAGTACTTC,TRBJ2-5,TRBV5-4,NA,few
CASSQSLATGSYDELFF,TGCGCCAGCAGCCAATCCCTCGCGACAGGGTCCTATGACGAACTGTTTTTT,TRBJ1-4,TRBV4-1,TRBD1,few
CASSHYRDSYEQYF,TGTGCCAGCAGCCATTACAGGGACAGCTACGAGCAGTACTTC,TRBJ2-7,TRBV7-2,TRBD1,NA
CASRAGEWQPQHF,TGTGCCAGTAGGGCAGGGGAATGGCAGCCCCAGCATTTT,TRBJ1-5,TRBV19,NA,once
CATSVFNSGTGGGETQYF,TGTGCCACCAGCGTTTTCAATTCCGGGACAGGGGGTGGGGAGACCCAGTACTTC,TRBJ2-5,TRBV15,TRBD1,NA
CASSPLGLADNEQFF,TGTGCCAGCTCACCTTTGGGACTAGCAGACAATGAGCAGTTCTTC,TRBJ2-1,TRBV18,TRBD2,NA
CASSFSGELFF,TGTGCCAGCAGTTTTAGTGGGGAGCTGTTTTTT,TRBJ2-2,TRBV27,NA,NA
CASRVQAGSPLHF,TGTGCCTCTAGGGTCCAGGCGGGGTCACCCCTCCACTTT,TRBJ1-6,TRBV30,NA,NA
CASSPSQGRYLPHGYTF,TGTGCCAGCTCACCGTCGCAGGGCCGATACCTCCCACATGGCTACACCTTC,TRBJ1-2,TRBV18,NA,NA
CASRGTGGNTEAFF,TGTGCCAGCAGAGGGACGGGAGGGAACACTGAAGCTTTCTTT,TRBJ1-1,TRBV6-5,NA,NA
CASSVSKAVPYNEQFF,TGTGCCAGCAGTGTGAGTAAGGCGGTACCGTACAATGAGCAGTTCTTC,TRBJ2-1,TRBV6-4,NA,NA
CASSLLLANDYHEQYF,TGTGCCAGCAGCTTACTTCTAGCGAATGATTACCACGAGCAGTACTTC,TRBJ2-7,TRBV7-8,NA,NA
CASSPRDGGGSNEQFF,TGTGCCAGCAGCCCCCGGGACGGGGGAGGGAGCAATGAGCAGTTCTTC,TRBJ2-1,TRBV28,TRBD2,NA
CASTTTGLYEQYF,TGTGCCAGCACAACTACAGGGCTCTACGAGCAGTACTTC,TRBJ2-7,TRBV11-2,NA,NA